A single TCR beta chain is shown here with its context. Compared with germline, one end of the junction differs, possibly owing to a read error. The split of CD4+ cells yielded CD45RA+ naive and CD45RA-negative memory subsets. These data originate in a study of shared clonotypes between healthy human individuals. Germline CDR1 is MNHNY and CDR2 is SVGAGI (reference sequence). CDR3 length equals 12 residues. The assay was immunoSEQ multiplex PCR, and TCRdb's table has in-frame clones only and misses some. The sample consists of around 1.6 million clones, roughly 98% of them appearing once. The sequence was collected from a man aged 25-40 years in good health. The specimen sequenced was naive CD4+ T cells sorted from blood. Described subset: CD45RA+ positively selected. This rearrangement joins TRBV6-6 to TRBJ1-1; D unclear. The CDR3 protein is CASSHQRTGRGF. In nucleotides, the CDR3 is TGTGCCAGCAGTCATCAGAGGACCGGACGCGGCTTT.